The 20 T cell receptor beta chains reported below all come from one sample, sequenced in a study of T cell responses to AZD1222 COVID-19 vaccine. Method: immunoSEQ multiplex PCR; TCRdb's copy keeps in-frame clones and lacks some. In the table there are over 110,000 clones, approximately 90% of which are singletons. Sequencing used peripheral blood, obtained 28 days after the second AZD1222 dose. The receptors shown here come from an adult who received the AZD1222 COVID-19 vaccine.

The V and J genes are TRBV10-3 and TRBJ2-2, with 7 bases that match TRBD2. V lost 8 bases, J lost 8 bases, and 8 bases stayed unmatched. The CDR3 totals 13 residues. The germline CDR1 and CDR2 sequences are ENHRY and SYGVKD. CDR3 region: CAIGSGVTGELFF. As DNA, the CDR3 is TGTGCCATCGGGAGCGGGGTAACGGGGGAGCTGTTTTTT.

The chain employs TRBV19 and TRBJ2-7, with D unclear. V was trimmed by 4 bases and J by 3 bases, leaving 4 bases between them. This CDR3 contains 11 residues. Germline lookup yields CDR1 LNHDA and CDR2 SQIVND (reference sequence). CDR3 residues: CASSNHYEQYF. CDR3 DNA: TGTGCCAGTAGTAACCACTACGAGCAGTACTTC.

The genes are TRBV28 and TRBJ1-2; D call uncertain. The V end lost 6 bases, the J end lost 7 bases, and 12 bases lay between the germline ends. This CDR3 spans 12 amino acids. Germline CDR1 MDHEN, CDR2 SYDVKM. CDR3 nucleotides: TGTGCCAGCAGGCGGGTATGGGGTGGCTACACCTTC. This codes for CASRRVWGGYTF.

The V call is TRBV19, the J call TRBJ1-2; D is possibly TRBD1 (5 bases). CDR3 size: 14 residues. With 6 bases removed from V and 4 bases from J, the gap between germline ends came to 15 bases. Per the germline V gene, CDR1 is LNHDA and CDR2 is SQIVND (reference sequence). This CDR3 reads CASRVEGQGYGYTF. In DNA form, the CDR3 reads TGTGCCAGTAGAGTGGAGGGGCAGGGCTATGGCTACACCTTC.

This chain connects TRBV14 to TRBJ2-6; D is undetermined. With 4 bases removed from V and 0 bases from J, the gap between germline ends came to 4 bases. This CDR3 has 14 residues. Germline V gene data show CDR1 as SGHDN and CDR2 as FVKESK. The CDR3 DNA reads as TGTGCCAGCAGCCCCCGCTCTGGGGCCAACGTCCTGACTTTC. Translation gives CASSPRSGANVLTF.

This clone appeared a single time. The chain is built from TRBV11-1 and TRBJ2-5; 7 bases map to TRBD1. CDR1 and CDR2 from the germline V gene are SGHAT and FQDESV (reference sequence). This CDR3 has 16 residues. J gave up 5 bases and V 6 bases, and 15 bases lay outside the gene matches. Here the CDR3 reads CASSPPRGPITETQYF. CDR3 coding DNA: TGTGCCAGCAGTCCACCTAGGGGGCCTATAACGGAGACCCAGTACTTC.

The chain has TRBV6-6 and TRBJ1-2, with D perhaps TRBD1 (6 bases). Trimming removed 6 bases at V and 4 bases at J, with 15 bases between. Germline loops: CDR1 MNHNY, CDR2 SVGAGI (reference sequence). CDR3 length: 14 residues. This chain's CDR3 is CASSLAGGRYGYTF. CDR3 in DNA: TGTGCCAGCAGCCTAGCGGGGGGCCGCTATGGCTACACCTTC.

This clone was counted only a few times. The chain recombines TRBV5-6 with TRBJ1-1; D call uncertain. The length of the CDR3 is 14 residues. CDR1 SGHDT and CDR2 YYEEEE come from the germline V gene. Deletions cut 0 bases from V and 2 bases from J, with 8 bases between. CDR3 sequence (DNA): TGTGCCAGCAGCTTGGCTTTGGAAAACACTGAAGCTTTCTTT. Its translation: CASSLALENTEAFF.

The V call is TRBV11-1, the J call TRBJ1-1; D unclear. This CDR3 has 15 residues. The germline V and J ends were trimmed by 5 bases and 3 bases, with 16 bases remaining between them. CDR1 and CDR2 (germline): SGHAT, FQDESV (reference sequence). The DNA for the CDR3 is TGTGCCAGCAGCCATTTTCCGGAACACGACACTGAAGCTTTCTTT. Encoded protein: CASSHFPEHDTEAFF.

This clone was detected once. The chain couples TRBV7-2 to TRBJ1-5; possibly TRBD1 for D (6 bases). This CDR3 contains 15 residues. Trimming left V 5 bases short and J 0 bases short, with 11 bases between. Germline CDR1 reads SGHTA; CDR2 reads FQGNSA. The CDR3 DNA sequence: TGTGCCAGCAGCGGTGGACAGTATAGCAATCAGCCCCAGCATTTT. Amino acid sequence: CASSGGQYSNQPQHF.

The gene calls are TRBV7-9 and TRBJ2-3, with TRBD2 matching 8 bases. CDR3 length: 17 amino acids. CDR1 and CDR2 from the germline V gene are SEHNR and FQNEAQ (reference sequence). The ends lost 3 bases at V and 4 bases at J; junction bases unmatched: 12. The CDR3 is CASSLGRYREGPDTQYF. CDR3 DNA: TGTGCCAGCAGCTTGGGACGGTACCGGGAGGGCCCAGATACGCAGTATTTT.

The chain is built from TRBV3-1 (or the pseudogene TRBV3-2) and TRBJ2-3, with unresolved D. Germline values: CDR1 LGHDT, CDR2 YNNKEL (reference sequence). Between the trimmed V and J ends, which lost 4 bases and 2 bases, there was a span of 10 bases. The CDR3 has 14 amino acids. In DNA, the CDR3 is TGTGCCAGCAGCCCCCTTACCAACACAGATACGCAGTATTTT. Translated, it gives CASSPLTNTDTQYF.

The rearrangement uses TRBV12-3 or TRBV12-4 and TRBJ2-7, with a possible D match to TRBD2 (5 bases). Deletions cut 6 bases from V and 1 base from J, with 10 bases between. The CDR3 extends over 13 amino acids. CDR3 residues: CASSSGVSYEQYF. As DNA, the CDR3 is TGTGCCAGCAGCTCCGGGGTGTCCTACGAGCAGTACTTC.

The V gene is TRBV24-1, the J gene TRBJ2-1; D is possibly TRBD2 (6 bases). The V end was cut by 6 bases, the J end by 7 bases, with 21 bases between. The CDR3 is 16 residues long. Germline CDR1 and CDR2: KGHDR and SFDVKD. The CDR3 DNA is TGTGCCACCAGTCCTAGGGACGGGAGATTTCTTAATGAGCAGTTCTTC. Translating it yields CATSPRDGRFLNEQFF.

The CDR3, as DNA: TGTGCCAGCAGCTTGGACGGGTTCTATGGCTACACCTTC. Encoded protein: CASSLDGFYGYTF. V gene TRBV11-2 combines with J gene TRBJ1-2; no definite D call. Germline CDR1 reads SGHAT; CDR2 reads FQNNGV. V lost 3 bases to trimming and J lost 4 bases, with 9 bases between them. CDR3 length equals 13 residues.

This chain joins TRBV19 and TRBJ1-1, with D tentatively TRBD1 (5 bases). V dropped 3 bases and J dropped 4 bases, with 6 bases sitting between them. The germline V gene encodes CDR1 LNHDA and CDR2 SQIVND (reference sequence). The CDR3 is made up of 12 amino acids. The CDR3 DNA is TGTGCCAGTAGTATTGGGACCACTGAAGCTTTCTTT. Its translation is CASSIGTTEAFF. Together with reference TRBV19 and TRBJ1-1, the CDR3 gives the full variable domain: DGGITQSPKYLFRKEGQNVTLSCEQNLNHDAMYWYRQDPGQGLRLIYYSQIVNDFQKGDIAEGYSVSREKKESFPLTVTSAQKNPTAFYLCASSIGTTEAFFGQGTRLTVV.

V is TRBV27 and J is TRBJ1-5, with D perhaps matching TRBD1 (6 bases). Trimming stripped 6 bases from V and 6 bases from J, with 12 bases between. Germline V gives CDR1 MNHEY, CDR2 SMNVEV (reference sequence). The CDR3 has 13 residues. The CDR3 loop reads CASSTGPLQPQHF. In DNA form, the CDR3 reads TGTGCCAGCAGCACAGGGCCCCTTCAGCCCCAGCATTTT.

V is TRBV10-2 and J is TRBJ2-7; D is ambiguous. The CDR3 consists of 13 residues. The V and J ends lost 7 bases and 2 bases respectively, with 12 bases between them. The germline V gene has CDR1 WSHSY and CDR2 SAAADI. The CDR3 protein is CASISTVTYEQYF. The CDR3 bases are TGCGCCAGCATTAGTACAGTTACCTACGAGCAGTACTTC.

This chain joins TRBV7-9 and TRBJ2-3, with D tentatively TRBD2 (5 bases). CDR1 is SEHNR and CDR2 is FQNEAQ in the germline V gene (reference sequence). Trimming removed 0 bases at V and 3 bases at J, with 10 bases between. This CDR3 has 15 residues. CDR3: CASSLAEGWTDTQYF. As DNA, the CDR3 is TGTGCCAGCAGCTTAGCCGAGGGTTGGACAGATACGCAGTATTTT.

This CDR3 reads CASSPGPNTQYF. CDR3 nucleotide sequence: TGTGCCAGCAGCCCCGGACCAAATACGCAGTATTTT. The chain links TRBV13 to TRBJ2-3; D not certain. Trimming removed 5 bases at V and 7 bases at J, with 10 bases between. This CDR3 region has 12 residues. Germline V gene data show CDR1 as PRHDT and CDR2 as FYEKMQ (reference sequence).